This T cell receptor beta chain is drawn from a study of radiation and T cells in renal cell carcinoma. Per the germline V gene, CDR1 is MNHEY and CDR2 is SVGAGI. Deletions cut 6 bases from V and 8 bases from J, with 22 bases between. The CDR3 length is 15 residues. For this clone: What it binds is unknown.

Specified treatment: treatment-naive control, cytoreductive nephrectomy. Study conclusions and caveats: Dominant CDR3 motifs were more common in irradiated tumors than controls.

Method: immunoSEQ multiplex PCR; TCRdb's copy keeps in-frame clones and lacks some. Of about 14,000 clones listed, around 50% are singletons. This material consisted of tumor tissue, taken from a patient whose treatment was nephrectomy without radiotherapy. The rearrangement uses TRBV6-5 and TRBJ1-2; D is perhaps TRBD1 (6 bases). The receptor was derived from a man over 45 with renal cell carcinoma. The CDR3 coding sequence is TGTGCCAGCAGCCCCGCGTGGGACACCCTGGGGGGCTACACCTTC. It is translated as CASSPAWDTLGGYTF.